This T cell receptor beta chain was observed in a study of control samples from healthy donors and cancer patients. Repertoires were generated with immunoSEQ multiplex PCR, while TCRdb's copy carries only in-frame clones and drops some. Of 200,000 or so clones listed, 85% to 95% are singletons. The source is a man aged 45-65 years in good health. Sequenced: blood.

CDR3 loop: CASSRLGSGEGHEQFF. CDR3 nucleotides: TGTGCCAGCAGCCGTCTAGGTAGCGGGGAGGGGCATGAGCAGTTCTTC. The rearrangement uses TRBV7-9 and TRBJ2-1; 8 bases are a match to TRBD2. The germline V gene encodes CDR1 SEHNR and CDR2 FQNEAQ (reference sequence). CDR3 size: 16 residues. The V and J ends lost 5 bases and 8 bases, in that order; junction bases with no gene match: 14.